The 25 T cell receptor beta chains given below trace back to one sample, sequenced in a study of T cell changes during pregnancy in multiple sclerosis (dated by TCRdb to the late 2010s). The library came from the immunoSEQ multiplex PCR assay. TCRdb limited this immuneACCESS table to in-frame rearrangements with V and J called. A share of clones is missing; checked studies link under half to unresolved V genes, and the rest is unexplained. The sample data list roughly 28,000 clones, and just over 90% of these were observed just once. The ten top clones hold roughly 6.2% of the sample. Sequencing was performed on CD8+ T cells from peripheral blood mononuclear cells, taken before pregnancy. These receptors originate from a female donor with multiple sclerosis, enrolled in a pregnancy study.

This chain uses TRBV7-2 with TRBJ1-1; D is unresolved. The V and J ends lost 6 bases and 4 bases respectively, with 12 bases between them. From germline, CDR1 is SGHTA and CDR2 FQGNSA. The CDR3 is made up of 13 amino acids. Here the CDR3 DNA reads TGTGCCAGCAGAAAAAGTGGGAGCACTGAAGCTTTCTTT. Translated, it gives CASRKSGSTEAFF.

The rearrangement joins TRBV29-1 to TRBJ1-4, with 7 bases fitting TRBD1. J was trimmed by 9 bases and V by 6 bases; bases with no gene match: 4. The germline gives CDR1 SQVTM, CDR2 ANQGSEA. There are 11 residues in the CDR3. This CDR3 is CSVGDSQKLFF. CDR3 nucleotide sequence: TGCAGCGTGGGGGACAGCCAAAAACTGTTTTTT. Full variable domain (remainder filled in from reference TRBV29-1 and TRBJ1-4): SAVISQKPSRDICQRGTSLTIQCQVDSQVTMMFWYRQQPGQSLTLIATANQGSEATYESGFVIDKFPISRPNLTFSTLTVSNMSPEDSSIYLCSVGDSQKLFFGSGTQLSVL.

This clone was seen only once. The rearrangement uses TRBV5-4 and TRBJ2-1; 8 bases fit TRBD2. Losses at the gene ends were 3 bases for V and 8 bases for J; bases not matched to a gene: 13. The CDR3 runs to 16 residues. Germline V gives CDR1 SGHNT, CDR2 YYREEE (reference sequence). CDR3 sequence: CASSSTLSGGPYEQFF. The CDR3 bases are TGTGCCAGCAGCTCCACCCTCTCGGGAGGGCCCTATGAGCAGTTCTTC.

This clone was observed a handful of times. This chain links TRBV6-1 with TRBJ2-6, with 7 positions matching TRBD2. The CDR3 contains 16 residues. Germline trimming cut 2 bases from V and 4 bases from J; bases unmatched to any gene: 5. Germline-derived CDR1 and CDR2 are MNHNS and SASEGT. The CDR3 is CASSEWGGDGANVLTF. CDR3 coding DNA: TGTGCCAGCAGTGAATGGGGGGGGGACGGGGCCAACGTCCTGACTTTC.

This chain uses TRBV7-3 with TRBJ2-7, with D unclear. V gave up 3 bases and J gave up 4 bases, with 10 bases separating them. CDR1 and CDR2 from the germline V gene are SGHTA and FQGTGA. The CDR3 runs 13 residues. The CDR3 spells CASSFLDSYEQYF. For the CDR3, the DNA is TGTGCCAGCAGCTTCCTCGACTCTTACGAGCAGTACTTC.

The chain is built from TRBV4-3 and TRBJ1-1; 11 positions agree with TRBD1. The CDR3 consists of 13 residues. Germline CDR1 is LGHNA and CDR2 is YSLEER. Trimming removed 8 bases from V and 5 bases from J; junction bases left unmatched: 4. CDR3 nucleotide sequence: TGCGCCAGCGCCCGGGACAGGGGGACTGAAGCTTTCTTT. This codes for CASARDRGTEAFF.

This clone was observed a single time. The chain recombines TRBV7-9 with TRBJ2-1; D is possibly TRBD1 (5 bases). Trimming removed 2 bases at V and 5 bases at J, with 13 bases between. The CDR3 sequence is 15 residues long. Per the germline V gene, CDR1 is SEHNR and CDR2 is FQNEAQ (reference sequence). In DNA form, the CDR3 reads TGTGCCAGCAGCTTAATTGCCAGGGCCCACAATGAGCAGTTCTTC. It yields the protein CASSLIARAHNEQFF.

The chain has TRBV4-3 and TRBJ1-2, with D perhaps TRBD1 (6 bases). The germline V and J ends were trimmed by 0 bases and 2 bases, with 16 bases remaining between them. This CDR3 comprises 17 residues. Germline V gives CDR1 LGHNA, CDR2 YSLEER. The CDR3 DNA follows: TGCGCCAGCAGCCAAGATTTTACAGGGACGAGCAACTATGGCTACACCTTC. As protein: CASSQDFTGTSNYGYTF.

V gene TRBV27 combines with J gene TRBJ2-7; D perhaps matches TRBD2 (5 bases). V was cut by 5 bases and J by 0 bases, with 14 bases left in between. Germline assignment: CDR1 MNHEY and CDR2 SMNVEV (reference sequence). The CDR3 has 15 amino acids. The CDR3 protein is CASSPLVGDSYEQYF. Here the CDR3 DNA reads TGTGCCAGCAGTCCCCTCGTCGGGGACTCCTACGAGCAGTACTTC.

The count of this clone is one. The genes are TRBV12-5 and TRBJ2-1; 9 positions match TRBD1. Trimming removed 5 bases from V and 7 bases from J; junction bases left unmatched: 6. The length of the CDR3 is 14 residues. Germline V gives CDR1 LGHNT, CDR2 FRNRAP. The CDR3 sequence is CASGLHRGLNEQFF. CDR3 bases: TGTGCTAGTGGTCTCCACAGGGGGCTGAATGAGCAGTTCTTC.

V usage is TRBV30 and J usage is TRBJ2-5; 12 nucleotides line up with TRBD2. CDR1 and CDR2 (germline): GTSNPN, SVGIG (reference sequence). The CDR3 length is 16 residues. J gave up 3 bases and V 1 base, and 6 bases lay outside the gene matches. This CDR3 reads CAWSEGTSGLKETQYF. As DNA, the CDR3 is TGTGCCTGGAGTGAAGGGACTAGCGGGTTGAAAGAGACCCAGTACTTC.

This chain uses TRBV10-3 with TRBJ2-3; D possibly corresponds to TRBD2 (6 bases). V was clipped by 6 bases and J by 6 bases, with 13 bases between them. CDR3 size: 13 residues. From germline, CDR1 is ENHRY and CDR2 SYGVKD. The CDR3 loop reads CAIRGLIPDTQYF. The CDR3 DNA follows: TGTGCCATCAGGGGACTCATTCCCGATACGCAGTATTTT.

The chain is built from TRBV15 and TRBJ2-7; 8 bases are a match to TRBD2. The CDR3 is 15 amino acids. The J segment lost 3 bases and the V segment lost 4 bases, leaving 8 bases of the junction unmatched. The germline V gene has CDR1 LNHNV and CDR2 YYDKDF (reference sequence). CDR3 DNA sequence: TGTGCCACCAGCAAACCCGGGACTAGTTACTACGAGCAGTACTTC. Translating it yields CATSKPGTSYYEQYF.

The V gene is TRBV5-1, the J gene TRBJ2-4; 9 nucleotides line up with TRBD1. Germline V gene lookup returns CDR1 SGHRS and CDR2 YFSETQ. This CDR3 is 15 amino acids long. Trimming at V came to 5 bases and at J to 5 bases, leaving 8 bases not matched to a gene. The CDR3 bases are TGCGCCAGCAGGGGGACAGGGACCCCACAAAACATTCAGTACTTC. Translating it yields CASRGTGTPQNIQYF.

J is TRBJ2-7 and V is TRBV19, with 9 positions matching TRBD1. Trimming cost V 6 bases and J 2 bases; bases outside gene matches: 5. The CDR3 length is 14 residues. The germline V gene has CDR1 LNHDA and CDR2 SQIVND (reference sequence). DNA of the CDR3: TGTGCCAGTAGAGCCGGGACAGGGCCCTACGAGCAGTACTTC. It codes for CASRAGTGPYEQYF.

The chain uses TRBV11-2 and TRBJ2-4, with 7 positions matching TRBD2. J gave up 8 bases and V 1 base, and 8 bases lay outside the gene matches. The germline V gene encodes CDR1 SGHAT and CDR2 FQNNGV. The CDR3 has 15 residues. This CDR3 reads CASSLVGTIPDIQYF. CDR3 in DNA: TGTGCCAGCAGCTTAGTCGGGACTATCCCTGACATTCAGTACTTC.

This chain links TRBV19 with TRBJ1-5, with 7 nucleotides matching TRBD1. This CDR3 region has 17 residues. CDR1 and CDR2 (germline): LNHDA, SQIVND (reference sequence). The trim removed 1 base at V and 7 bases at J, leaving 13 bases unmatched. The CDR3: CASSIVGPGGNAQPQHF. In DNA form, the CDR3 reads TGTGCCAGTAGTATAGTGGGGCCAGGGGGAAATGCACAGCCCCAGCATTTT.

The rearrangement joins TRBV19 to TRBJ2-3; tentatively, D is TRBD2 (5 bases). The germline gives CDR1 LNHDA, CDR2 SQIVND (reference sequence). Trimming cost V 4 bases and J 2 bases, with 10 bases left between them. The CDR3 spans 14 residues. CDR3 protein: CASSNRGHTDTQYF. CDR3 bases: TGTGCCAGTAGTAACCGGGGTCACACAGATACGCAGTATTTT.

The rearrangement links TRBV27 to TRBJ1-1; no firm D call. The CDR3 totals 14 residues. The germline CDR1 and CDR2 sequences are MNHEY and SMNVEV (reference sequence). Trimming took 3 bases from V and 1 from J, leaving 9 bases between them. The CDR3 loop reads CASSFSRSNTEAFF. CDR3 DNA sequence: TGTGCCAGCAGTTTCTCGAGGTCGAACACTGAAGCTTTCTTT.

V is TRBV7-9 and J is TRBJ1-1; 8 bases are shared with TRBD1. Germline V CDR1 and CDR2: SEHNR, FQNEAQ (reference sequence). The trim removed 4 bases at V and 1 base at J, leaving 8 bases unmatched. The CDR3 spans 16 residues. In DNA, the CDR3 is TGTGCCAGCAGCTACAGACAGGGGAATCCGAACACTGAAGCTTTCTTT. It translates to CASSYRQGNPNTEAFF.

This chain connects TRBV19 to TRBJ1-5, with TRBD1 matching 7 bases. The length of the CDR3 is 13 residues. V lost 4 bases and J lost 7; bases outside the gene matches: 4. The germline V gene has CDR1 LNHDA and CDR2 SQIVND (reference sequence). The CDR3 DNA reads as TGTGCCAGTAGTACAGGACAGGACCAGCCCCAGCATTTT. As protein: CASSTGQDQPQHF. The entire variable domain, with the rest obtained from reference TRBV19 and TRBJ1-5, is as follows: DGGITQSPKYLFRKEGQNVTLSCEQNLNHDAMYWYRQDPGQGLRLIYYSQIVNDFQKGDIAEGYSVSREKKESFPLTVTSAQKNPTAFYLCASSTGQDQPQHFGDGTRLSIL.

The chain employs TRBV4-2 and TRBJ2-7, with 8 bases identical to TRBD2. CDR3 length: 15 amino acids. V was pared by 0 bases and J by 3 bases, with 4 bases of the junction left unmatched. The germline gives CDR1 LGHNA, CDR2 YNFKEQ. As DNA, the CDR3 is TGTGCCAGCAGCCAAGATCCCACTAGCGGCTACGAGCAGTACTTC. Translating it yields CASSQDPTSGYEQYF.

This rearrangement joins TRBV5-5 to TRBJ2-7, with TRBD2 matching 8 bases. The CDR3 contains 14 residues. CDR1 is SGHKS, CDR2 YYEKEE, per germline (reference sequence). Trimming at V came to 4 bases and at J to 3 bases, leaving 6 bases not matched to a gene. In DNA form, the CDR3 reads TGTGCCAGCAGCCATCCGGGACTAGTCTACGAGCAGTACTTC. Amino acids: CASSHPGLVYEQYF.

In this sample, this clone turned up once. In nucleotides, the CDR3 is TGTGCCAGCAGCCCCGCTGGGGTCAGGGGGGCCTACAATGAGCAGTTCTTC. This encodes CASSPAGVRGAYNEQFF. V gene TRBV13 combines with J gene TRBJ2-1, with D perhaps matching TRBD1 (7 bases). Trimming took off 5 bases at V and 2 bases at J, with 19 bases between the two ends. The germline gives CDR1 PRHDT, CDR2 FYEKMQ (reference sequence). This CDR3 has 17 amino acids.

The rearrangement links TRBV28 to TRBJ1-1, with a tentative D call TRBD1 (6 bases). V dropped 6 bases and J dropped 6 bases, with 14 bases sitting between them. The V gene's germline CDR1 is MDHEN and CDR2 SYDVKM. CDR3 length: 13 residues. CDR3 residues: CASRSRGAAEAFF. Here the CDR3 DNA reads TGTGCCAGCAGGAGTCGGGGGGCGGCTGAAGCTTTCTTT.